Below, 31 T cell receptor beta chains from the same sample are listed, as sequenced in a study of cytomegalovirus exposure and HLA in healthy donors. Amplification used 60 Vbeta primers and 13 Jbeta primers. Clones were read by immunoSEQ multiplex PCR, and TCRdb kept only the in-frame ones, dropping some. Counted here are over 60,000 clones, roughly 70% occurring once; the ten biggest clones make up about an eighth. Sequenced sample: PBMCs. The receptors here all came from a man aged 65 to 85 in good health and CMV-seronegative.

The table lists this clone with a count of one. This sample also contains other DNA sequences that code for the same CDR3. The CDR3 DNA reads TGCGCCAGCAGTGAGTACAATGAGCAGTTCTTC. Translation gives CASSEYNEQFF. The gene calls are TRBV5-1 and TRBJ2-1, with D unresolved. CDR3 size: 11 residues. Germline V gene sequence: CDR1 SGHRS, CDR2 YFSETQ. V lost 5 bases to trimming and J lost 4 bases, with 4 bases between them.

This chain uses TRBV9 with TRBJ1-6, with 7 positions matching TRBD1. Germline CDR1 reads SGDLS; CDR2 reads YYNGEE. With 0 bases clipped from V and 5 bases from J, the junction kept 8 bases outside the gene matches. This CDR3 region has 17 residues. CDR3 nucleotide sequence: TGTGCCAGCAGCGTAGGTCTCCCAGGGGGAAATAATTCACCCCTCCACTTT. Its protein product is CASSVGLPGGNNSPLHF.

The table lists this clone with a few counts. The chain combines TRBV10-1 with TRBJ2-7, with TRBD2 matching 8 bases. Per germline, CDR1 WNHNN and CDR2 SYGVQD (reference sequence). The CDR3 loop spans 15 amino acids. With 3 bases clipped from V and 6 bases from J, the junction kept 10 bases outside the gene matches. In nucleotides, the CDR3 is TGCGCCAGCAGTGATTCCCGGACTAGCATGGGCGAGCAGTACTTC. Protein: CASSDSRTSMGEQYF.

This chain uses TRBV6-5 with TRBJ1-5; possible D gene TRBD1, 6 bases. The CDR3 has 15 amino acids. Germline assignment: CDR1 MNHEY and CDR2 SVGAGI. The V gene lost 5 bases and the J gene lost 4 bases, with 15 bases spanning the gap. This CDR3 reads CASSRDSTGNQPQHF. CDR3 sequence (DNA): TGTGCCAGCAGTCGAGACTCTACAGGGAATCAGCCCCAGCATTTT.

The gene calls are TRBV30 and TRBJ2-4; possible D gene TRBD1, 6 bases. This CDR3 contains 14 residues. CDR1 and CDR2 from the germline V gene are GTSNPN and SVGIG (reference sequence). Trimming removed 1 base at V and 5 bases at J, with 12 bases between. CDR3 bases: TGTGCCTGGAGTGACAGGGTCGGCGAAAACATTCAGTACTTC. Encoded protein: CAWSDRVGENIQYF.

The genes are TRBV2 and TRBJ2-5; D perhaps matches TRBD2 (5 bases). V was clipped by 6 bases and J by 4 bases, with 15 bases between them. Germline V gives CDR1 SNHLY, CDR2 FYNNEI. This CDR3 contains 14 residues. The CDR3 nucleotides are TGTGCCAGCAGCCCCCTCGGACGGGGAGAGACCCAGTACTTC. Protein sequence: CASSPLGRGETQYF.

The rearrangement joins TRBV10-3 to TRBJ2-3, with 7 bases identical to TRBD1. V trimming: 7 bases; J trimming: 2 bases; junction bases outside the gene matches: 6. Germline V lookup: CDR1 ENHRY, CDR2 SYGVKD. The CDR3 is 14 residues long. CDR3 nucleotide sequence: TGTGCCATCACCCCGGACAGGTCCACAGATACGCAGTATTTT. Amino acid sequence: CAITPDRSTDTQYF.

CDR3 in amino acids: CASLGTGGMDEQFF. The CDR3, as DNA: TGTGCCAGCCTTGGGACAGGGGGCATGGATGAGCAGTTCTTC. This sequence joins TRBV2 and TRBJ2-1; 12 positions match TRBD1. Germline loops: CDR1 SNHLY, CDR2 FYNNEI. The V gene end was trimmed by 8 bases and the J gene end by 8 bases; junction bases not matched to a gene: 7. This CDR3 contains 14 residues.

The rearrangement links TRBV28 to TRBJ2-7; 7 bases fit TRBD2. Germline assignment: CDR1 MDHEN and CDR2 SYDVKM. CDR3 size: 15 residues. Germline trimming cut 5 bases from V and 4 bases from J; bases unmatched to any gene: 11. The CDR3 loop is CASSPLWGGEYEQYF. The CDR3 DNA reads TGTGCCAGCAGTCCCCTGTGGGGGGGGGAATACGAGCAGTACTTC.

The chain combines TRBV7-2 with TRBJ2-7; 8 bases are a match to TRBD1. V lost 5 bases to trimming and J lost 5 bases; unmatched junction nucleotides: 20. Germline loops: CDR1 SGHTA, CDR2 FQGNSA. There are 18 residues in the CDR3. The CDR3 DNA sequence: TGTGCCAGCAGCCCTGGACAGGGAATAGTCCCACGGAGGAACGAGCAGTACTTC. Translating it yields CASSPGQGIVPRRNEQYF.

The chain recombines TRBV19 with TRBJ1-5; possible D gene TRBD1, 5 bases. The CDR3 spans 16 residues. Germline-derived CDR1 and CDR2 are LNHDA and SQIVND (reference sequence). Trimming took 3 bases from V and 3 from J, leaving 15 bases between them. The CDR3 region has the DNA TGTGCCAGTAGTATCCCCTCATACAGGAACAATCAGCCCCAGCATTTT. It is translated as CASSIPSYRNNQPQHF.

J is TRBJ2-7 and V is TRBV28; D gene ambiguous. From germline, CDR1 is MDHEN and CDR2 SYDVKM. Trimming left V 1 base short and J 2 bases short, with 9 bases between. The CDR3 has 14 residues. In DNA, the CDR3 is TGTGCCAGCAGTTTATTAGCTTTAACCTACGAGCAGTACTTC. Its protein product is CASSLLALTYEQYF.

This rearrangement joins TRBV6-5 to TRBJ2-1; 14 bases match TRBD2. The junction had 10 bases not matched to a gene; V was cut back by 8 bases and J by 10 bases. Germline V gene data show CDR1 as MNHEY and CDR2 as SVGAGI. The length of the CDR3 is 15 residues. The CDR3 loop reads CASGTGTSGRGEQFF. The CDR3 nucleotides are TGTGCCAGCGGGACCGGGACTAGCGGGAGAGGGGAGCAGTTCTTC.

This clone was counted once. The chain links TRBV11-2 to TRBJ2-7; 11 nucleotides agree with TRBD2. The V gene's germline CDR1 is SGHAT and CDR2 FQNNGV. CDR3 length: 16 residues. V gave up 5 bases and J gave up 6 bases; unmatched junction bases: 12. The CDR3 loop reads CASSPGTSGGAGEQYF. The CDR3 region has the DNA TGTGCCAGCAGCCCCGGGACTAGCGGTGGAGCCGGCGAGCAGTACTTC.

The rearrangement joins TRBV7-9 to TRBJ1-1; tentatively, D is TRBD1 (5 bases). The germline V gene encodes CDR1 SEHNR and CDR2 FQNEAQ (reference sequence). The CDR3 length is 16 residues. V gave up 5 bases and J gave up 0 bases, with 16 bases separating them. The CDR3 protein is CASSDDRWVMNTEAFF. The DNA of the CDR3 is TGTGCCAGCAGCGACGACAGATGGGTCATGAACACTGAAGCTTTCTTT.

This chain connects TRBV25-1 to TRBJ1-1; D is perhaps TRBD1 (5 bases). Trimming cost V 7 bases and J 5 bases, with 14 bases left between them. This CDR3 contains 13 residues. Germline V gene sequence: CDR1 MGHDK, CDR2 SYGVNS. CDR3 region: CASTRGGRTEAFF. Written as DNA, the CDR3 is TGTGCCAGCACTAGGGGTGGGCGGACTGAAGCTTTCTTT.

The chain is built from TRBV28 and TRBJ2-1, with TRBD1 matching 9 bases. V was clipped by 3 bases and J by 6 bases; unmatched bases: 6. The CDR3 is 15 residues long. Germline loops: CDR1 MDHEN, CDR2 SYDVKM. The CDR3 reads CASSFRGTGLNEQFF. The CDR3 nucleotides read TGTGCCAGCAGTTTTAGGGGGACAGGGCTCAATGAGCAGTTCTTC.

This chain uses TRBV7-2 with TRBJ2-1; D call uncertain. Germline lookup yields CDR1 SGHTA and CDR2 FQGNSA. This CDR3 contains 12 residues. V was shortened by 5 bases and J by 6 bases, with 8 bases between the two germline ends. The CDR3 loop is CASSLTTNEQFF. The CDR3 coding sequence is TGTGCCAGCAGCCTTACTACCAATGAGCAGTTCTTC. The variable domain in full, with the rest retrieved from reference TRBV7-2 and TRBJ2-1, is GAGVSQSPSNKVTEKGKDVELRCDPISGHTALYWYRQSLGQGLEFLIYFQGNSAPDKSGLPSDRFSAERTGGSVSTLTIQRTQQEDSAVYLCASSLTTNEQFFGPGTRLTVL.

The rearrangement uses TRBV6-6 and TRBJ1-2; 7 positions match TRBD1. This CDR3 has 16 amino acids. Germline values: CDR1 MNHNY, CDR2 SVGAGI (reference sequence). The V and J ends lost 4 bases and 3 bases, in that order; junction bases with no gene match: 11. CDR3 protein: CASSSSSQGTDYGYTF. CDR3 sequence (DNA): TGTGCCAGCAGTTCCTCCTCACAGGGGACGGACTATGGCTACACCTTC.

The chain links TRBV7-8 to TRBJ1-2; D is ambiguous. V lost 1 base and J 2 bases, leaving 5 bases between the germline ends. The CDR3 is made up of 13 amino acids. Germline CDR1 SGHVS, CDR2 FQNEAQ. CDR3 DNA: TGTGCCAGCAGCTTAGTCGAGAACTATGGCTACACCTTC. Amino acids: CASSLVENYGYTF.

This clone was picked up a small number of times. The V and J genes are TRBV5-1 and TRBJ1-1; no definite D call. V lost 0 bases, J lost 0 bases, and 6 bases lay in between. Looked up from germline, CDR1 is SGHRS and CDR2 is YFSETQ. This CDR3 spans 14 amino acids. DNA of the CDR3: TGCGCCAGCAGCTTGGAACAGATGAACACTGAAGCTTTCTTT. Translated, it gives CASSLEQMNTEAFF. The variable domain in full, with the rest retrieved from reference TRBV5-1 and TRBJ1-1, is KAGVTQTPRYLIKTRGQQVTLSCSPISGHRSVSWYQQTPGQGLQFLFEYFSETQRNKGNFPGRFSGRQFSNSRSEMNVSTLELGDSALYLCASSLEQMNTEAFFGQGTRLTVV.

This chain links TRBV6-1 with TRBJ2-7, with a weak D call TRBD1 (6 bases). The CDR3 spans 15 residues. CDR1 MNHNS and CDR2 SASEGT come from the germline V gene. Trimming removed 1 base from V and 4 bases from J, with 14 bases in between. DNA for the CDR3: TGTGCCAGCAGTGAAGAGGCAGGGGCGCTATACGAGCAGTACTTC. Protein sequence: CASSEEAGALYEQYF.

This rearrangement joins TRBV5-1 to TRBJ2-3; D is perhaps TRBD2 (6 bases). The CDR3 covers 13 residues. Trimming removed 4 bases at V and 1 base at J, with 7 bases between. CDR1 and CDR2 from the germline V gene are SGHRS and YFSETQ. CDR3 DNA sequence: TGCGCCAGCAGCGAGCGGGGCACAGATACGCAGTATTTT. Translated: CASSERGTDTQYF.

This clone was observed a few times. This chain's CDR3 is CSVTSQGISRAFF. CDR3 sequence (DNA): TGCAGCGTTACATCTCAGGGTATCTCAAGAGCTTTCTTT. The chain recombines TRBV29-1 with TRBJ1-1; perhaps TRBD1 as D (5 bases). This CDR3 region has 13 residues. CDR1 is SQVTM and CDR2 is ANQGSEA in the germline V gene. V was cut by 5 bases and J by 10 bases, with 20 bases left in between.

V usage is TRBV7-9 and J usage is TRBJ1-4; D might be TRBD1 (6 bases). CDR1 and CDR2 (germline): SEHNR, FQNEAQ (reference sequence). Trimming cost V 1 base and J 7 bases, with 16 bases left between them. CDR3 size: 16 residues. In DNA form, the CDR3 reads TGTGCCAGCAGCTTAGACGGACAGAACCGGGGTGAAAAACTGTTTTTT. Translated: CASSLDGQNRGEKLFF. The variable domain in full, completed from reference TRBV7-9 and TRBJ1-4, reads DTGVSQNPRHKITKRGQNVTFRCDPISEHNRLYWYRQTLGQGPEFLTYFQNEAQLEKSRLLSDRFSAERPKGSFSTLEIQRTEQGDSAMYLCASSLDGQNRGEKLFFGSGTQLSVL.

The chain recombines TRBV7-2 with TRBJ2-7, with 9 bases matching TRBD1. Germline assignment: CDR1 SGHTA and CDR2 FQGNSA. This CDR3 has 16 amino acids. V lost 5 bases and J lost 2; bases outside the gene matches: 10. The CDR3 DNA sequence: TGTGCCAGCAGCCCGTACCGGGACAGGGCCCCCTACGAGCAGTACTTC. Translated: CASSPYRDRAPYEQYF.

V gene TRBV7-9 combines with J gene TRBJ2-1; 8 nucleotides match TRBD1. V lost 5 bases and J lost 8; bases outside the gene matches: 14. The CDR3 runs 16 residues. CDR1 and CDR2 from the germline V gene are SEHNR and FQNEAQ (reference sequence). CDR3 loop: CASSIWTGNGRDEQFF. The CDR3 nucleotides are TGTGCCAGCAGCATCTGGACAGGGAACGGTAGGGATGAGCAGTTCTTC.

This clone has a handful of counts. The chain is built from TRBV5-1 and TRBJ2-3; D is perhaps TRBD1 (6 bases). The germline CDR1 and CDR2 sequences are SGHRS and YFSETQ. V was pared by 4 bases and J by 3 bases, with 12 bases between. CDR3 length: 14 amino acids. The CDR3 DNA reads as TGCGCCAGCAGCCCCGGACAGCCGACAGATACGCAGTATTTT. Amino acids: CASSPGQPTDTQYF.

The V gene is TRBV6-1, the J gene TRBJ2-7; TRBD1 matches 8 bases. CDR3 length equals 15 residues. Trimming cost V 5 bases and J 2 bases; bases outside gene matches: 8. Germline V gene data show CDR1 as MNHNS and CDR2 as SASEGT. This chain's CDR3 is CASSTGDRRPYEQYF. The CDR3 nucleotides are TGTGCCAGCAGTACCGGGGACAGGCGACCCTACGAGCAGTACTTC.

This chain joins TRBV7-9 and TRBJ2-7; 8 bases map to TRBD2. The CDR3 loop spans 14 amino acids. V lost 5 bases to trimming and J lost 5 bases; unmatched junction nucleotides: 8. The V gene's germline CDR1 is SEHNR and CDR2 FQNEAQ (reference sequence). The chain's CDR3 is CASSPFAGGDEQYF. DNA of the CDR3: TGTGCCAGCAGCCCCTTCGCGGGGGGCGACGAGCAGTACTTC.

The chain employs TRBV4-1 and TRBJ1-5, with 12 positions matching TRBD1. The CDR3 contains 18 residues. Germline V gives CDR1 MGHRA, CDR2 YSYEKL. V dropped 4 bases and J dropped 1; count of bases not matched to a gene: 8. The CDR3 nucleotides are TGCGCCAGCAGCCCCCGGGACAGGGGGCTAGGCAGCAATCAGCCCCAGCATTTT. Translation gives CASSPRDRGLGSNQPQHF.